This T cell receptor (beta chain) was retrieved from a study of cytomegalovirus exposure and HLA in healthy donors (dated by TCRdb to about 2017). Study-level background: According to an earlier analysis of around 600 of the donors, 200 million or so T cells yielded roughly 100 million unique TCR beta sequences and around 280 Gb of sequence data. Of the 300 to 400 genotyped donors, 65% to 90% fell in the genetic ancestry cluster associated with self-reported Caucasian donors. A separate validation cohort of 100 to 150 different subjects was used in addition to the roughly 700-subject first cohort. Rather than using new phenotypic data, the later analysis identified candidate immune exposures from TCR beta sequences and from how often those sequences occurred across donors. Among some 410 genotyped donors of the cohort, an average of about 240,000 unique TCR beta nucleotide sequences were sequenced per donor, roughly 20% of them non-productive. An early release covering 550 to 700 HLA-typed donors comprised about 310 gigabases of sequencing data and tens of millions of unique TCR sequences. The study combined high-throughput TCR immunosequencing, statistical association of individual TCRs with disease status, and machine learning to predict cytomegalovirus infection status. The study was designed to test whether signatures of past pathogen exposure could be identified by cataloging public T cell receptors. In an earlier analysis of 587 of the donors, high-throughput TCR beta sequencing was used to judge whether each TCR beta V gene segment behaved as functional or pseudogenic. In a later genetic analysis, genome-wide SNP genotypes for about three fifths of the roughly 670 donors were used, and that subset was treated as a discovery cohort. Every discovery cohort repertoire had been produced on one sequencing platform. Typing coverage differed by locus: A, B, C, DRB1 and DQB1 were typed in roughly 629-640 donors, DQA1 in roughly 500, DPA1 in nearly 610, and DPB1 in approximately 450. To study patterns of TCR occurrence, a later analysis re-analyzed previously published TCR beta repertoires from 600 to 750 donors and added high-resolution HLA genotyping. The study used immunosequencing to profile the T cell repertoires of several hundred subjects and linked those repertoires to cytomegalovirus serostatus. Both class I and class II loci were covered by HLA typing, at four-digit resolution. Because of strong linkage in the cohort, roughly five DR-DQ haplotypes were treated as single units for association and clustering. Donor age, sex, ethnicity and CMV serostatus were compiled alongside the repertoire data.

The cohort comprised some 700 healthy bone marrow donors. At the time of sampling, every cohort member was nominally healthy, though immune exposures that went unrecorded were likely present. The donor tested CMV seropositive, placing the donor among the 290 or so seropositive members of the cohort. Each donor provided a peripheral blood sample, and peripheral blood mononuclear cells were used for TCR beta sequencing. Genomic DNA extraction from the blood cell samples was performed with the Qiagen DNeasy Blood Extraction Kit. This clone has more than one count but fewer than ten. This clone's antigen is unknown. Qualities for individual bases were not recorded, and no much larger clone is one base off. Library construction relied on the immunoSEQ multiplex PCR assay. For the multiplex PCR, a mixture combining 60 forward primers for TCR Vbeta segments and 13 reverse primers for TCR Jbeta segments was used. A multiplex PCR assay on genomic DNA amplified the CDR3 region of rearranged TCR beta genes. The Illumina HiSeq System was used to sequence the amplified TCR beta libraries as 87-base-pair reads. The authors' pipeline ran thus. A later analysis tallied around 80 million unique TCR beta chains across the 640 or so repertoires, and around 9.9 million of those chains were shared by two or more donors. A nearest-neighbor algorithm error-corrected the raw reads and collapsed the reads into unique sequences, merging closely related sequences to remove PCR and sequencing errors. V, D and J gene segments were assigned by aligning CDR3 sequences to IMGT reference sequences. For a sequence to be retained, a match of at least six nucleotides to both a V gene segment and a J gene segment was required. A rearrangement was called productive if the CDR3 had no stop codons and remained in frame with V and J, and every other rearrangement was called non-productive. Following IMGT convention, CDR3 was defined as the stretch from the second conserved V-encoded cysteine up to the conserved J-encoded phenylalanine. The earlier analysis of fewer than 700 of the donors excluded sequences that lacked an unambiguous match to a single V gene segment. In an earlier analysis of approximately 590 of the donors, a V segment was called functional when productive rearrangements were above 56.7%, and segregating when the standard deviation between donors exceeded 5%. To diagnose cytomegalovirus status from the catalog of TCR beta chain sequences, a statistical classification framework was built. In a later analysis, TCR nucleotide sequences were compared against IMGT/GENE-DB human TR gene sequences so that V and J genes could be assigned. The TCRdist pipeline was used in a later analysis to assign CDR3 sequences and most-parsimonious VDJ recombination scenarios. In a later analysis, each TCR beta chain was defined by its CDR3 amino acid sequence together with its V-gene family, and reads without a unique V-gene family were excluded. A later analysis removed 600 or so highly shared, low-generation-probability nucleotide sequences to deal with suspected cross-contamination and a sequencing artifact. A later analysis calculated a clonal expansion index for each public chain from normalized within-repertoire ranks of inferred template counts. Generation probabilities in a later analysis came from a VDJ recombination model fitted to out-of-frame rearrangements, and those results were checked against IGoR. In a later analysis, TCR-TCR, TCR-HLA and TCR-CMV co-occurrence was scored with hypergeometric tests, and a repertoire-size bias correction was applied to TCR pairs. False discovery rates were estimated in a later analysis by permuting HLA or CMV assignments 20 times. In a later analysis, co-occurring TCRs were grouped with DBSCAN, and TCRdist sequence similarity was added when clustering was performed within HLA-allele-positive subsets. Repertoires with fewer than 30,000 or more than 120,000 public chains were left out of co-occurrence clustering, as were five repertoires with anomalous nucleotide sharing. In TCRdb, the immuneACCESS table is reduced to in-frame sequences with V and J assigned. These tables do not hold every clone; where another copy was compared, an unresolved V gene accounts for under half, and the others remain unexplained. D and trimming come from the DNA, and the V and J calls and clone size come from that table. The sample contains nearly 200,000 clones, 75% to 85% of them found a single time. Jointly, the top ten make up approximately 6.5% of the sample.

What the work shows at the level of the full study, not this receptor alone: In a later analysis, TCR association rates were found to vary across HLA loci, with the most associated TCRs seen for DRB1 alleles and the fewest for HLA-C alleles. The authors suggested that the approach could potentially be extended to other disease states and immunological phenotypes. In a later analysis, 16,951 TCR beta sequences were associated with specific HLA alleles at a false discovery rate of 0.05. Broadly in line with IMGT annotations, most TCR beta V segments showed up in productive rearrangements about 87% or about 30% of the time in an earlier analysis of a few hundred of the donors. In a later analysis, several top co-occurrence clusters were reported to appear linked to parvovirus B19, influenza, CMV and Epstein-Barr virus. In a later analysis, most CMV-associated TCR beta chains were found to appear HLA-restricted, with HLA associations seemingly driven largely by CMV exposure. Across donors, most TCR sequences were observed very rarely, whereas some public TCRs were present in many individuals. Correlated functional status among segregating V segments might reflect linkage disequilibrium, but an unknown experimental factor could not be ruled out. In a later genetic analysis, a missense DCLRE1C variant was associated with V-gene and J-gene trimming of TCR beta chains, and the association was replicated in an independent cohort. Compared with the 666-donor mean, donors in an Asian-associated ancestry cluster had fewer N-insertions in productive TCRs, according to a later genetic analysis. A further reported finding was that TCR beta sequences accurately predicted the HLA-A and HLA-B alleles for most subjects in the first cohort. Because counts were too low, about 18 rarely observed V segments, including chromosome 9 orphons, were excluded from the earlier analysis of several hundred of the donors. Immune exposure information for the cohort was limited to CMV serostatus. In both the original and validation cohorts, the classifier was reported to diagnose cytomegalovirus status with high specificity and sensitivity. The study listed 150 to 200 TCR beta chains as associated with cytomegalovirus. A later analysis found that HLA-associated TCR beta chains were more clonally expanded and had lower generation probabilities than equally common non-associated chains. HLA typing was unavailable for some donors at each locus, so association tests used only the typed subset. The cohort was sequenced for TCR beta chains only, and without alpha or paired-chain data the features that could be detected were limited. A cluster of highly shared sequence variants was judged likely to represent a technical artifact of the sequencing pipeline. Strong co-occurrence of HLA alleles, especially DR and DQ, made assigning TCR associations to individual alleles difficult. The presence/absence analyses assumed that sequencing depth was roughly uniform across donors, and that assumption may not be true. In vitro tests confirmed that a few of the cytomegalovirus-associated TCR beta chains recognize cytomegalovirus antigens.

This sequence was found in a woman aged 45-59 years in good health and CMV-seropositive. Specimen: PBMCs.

The CDR3 here reads CASSKQGRPADEQYF. The DNA reads as follows: TGCGCCAGCAGCAAACAGGGACGGCCGGCGGACGAGCAGTACTTC. The sequence is built from TRBV5-1 and TRBJ2-7; TRBD1 is a possible D gene, resting on 6 matching bases. The CDR3 contains 15 residues, cysteine and phenylalanine counted. The entry retains the CDR3 DNA only, 45 bases that are in frame from base 1. The germline V gene provides CDR1 SGHRS and CDR2 YFSETQ. Trimming at the junction amounts to 4 bases on V and 5 bases on J, and the germline ends lie 19 bases apart.